The 11 T cell receptor beta chains presented below share a single source sample, sequenced in a study of siplizumab effects on memory and regulatory T cells. Data came from immunoSEQ multiplex PCR; TCRdb stores just in-frame clones and leaves some out. The data hold about 87,000 clones, with about nine tenths observed a single time. Input material: Tregs sorted from blood. The receptors were sampled from a human donor in good health.

This clone has only one observation. The genes are TRBV7-2 and TRBJ1-2; D not resolved. From germline, CDR1 is SGHTA and CDR2 FQGNSA. The CDR3 totals 11 residues. V was clipped by 5 bases and J by 5 bases, with 6 bases between them. The CDR3 here is CASSLDYGYTF. CDR3 DNA: TGTGCCAGCAGCCTCGATTATGGCTACACCTTC.

The chain links TRBV5-1 to TRBJ1-4, with D unresolved. Trimming removed 0 bases at V and 0 bases at J, with 9 bases between. The CDR3 covers 16 residues. Per the germline V gene, CDR1 is SGHRS and CDR2 is YFSETQ. CDR3 amino acids: CASSLGPQATNEKLFF. The CDR3 DNA reads TGCGCCAGCAGCTTGGGTCCACAAGCAACTAATGAAAAACTGTTTTTT.

The rearrangement joins TRBV19 to TRBJ2-3; D gene uncertain. The V gene's germline CDR1 is LNHDA and CDR2 SQIVND (reference sequence). Trimming took 5 bases from V and 0 from J, leaving 12 bases between them. This CDR3 has 15 residues. The CDR3 region has the DNA TGTGCCAGTAGTCCCCGTCTCAGCAGCACAGATACGCAGTATTTT. Protein sequence: CASSPRLSSTDTQYF.

Here the CDR3 reads CASSLVGEILGANVLTF. The CDR3 DNA reads as TGTGCCAGCAGCTTAGTGGGGGAAATTCTGGGGGCCAACGTCCTGACTTTC. This chain connects TRBV7-2 to TRBJ2-6; either TRBD1 or TRBD2 may supply D (5 bases each). Germline V gene lookup returns CDR1 SGHTA and CDR2 FQGNSA. The CDR3 spans 17 residues. V was trimmed by 1 base and J by 4 bases, leaving 14 bases between them.

The chain employs TRBV7-9 and TRBJ2-7, with D uncertain. The CDR3 is 11 amino acids. V dropped 4 bases and J dropped 6 bases, with 7 bases sitting between them. CDR1 is SEHNR, CDR2 FQNEAQ, per germline (reference sequence). The CDR3 loop is CASSSSLEQYF. The CDR3 DNA reads as TGTGCCAGCAGCTCCAGCCTCGAGCAGTACTTC.

The chain recombines TRBV4-2 with TRBJ2-3; 10 nucleotides agree with TRBD2. The CDR3 extends over 17 amino acids. V lost 2 bases, J lost 3 bases, and 8 bases stayed unmatched. Per germline, CDR1 LGHNA and CDR2 YNFKEQ. The CDR3 DNA reads as TGTGCCAGCAGCCAACAAGCGGGGGGGCAGGGGACAGATACGCAGTATTTT. Its translation: CASSQQAGGQGTDTQYF.

The gene calls are TRBV7-3 and TRBJ1-1; perhaps TRBD1 as D (5 bases). This CDR3 contains 13 residues. Between the trimmed V and J ends, which lost 4 bases and 6 bases, there was a span of 12 bases. The germline V gene encodes CDR1 SGHTA and CDR2 FQGTGA. In DNA, the CDR3 is TGTGCCAGCAGCTCCACAGGAAGCGCTGAAGCTTTCTTT. Translated: CASSSTGSAEAFF.

The chain couples TRBV10-1 to TRBJ2-5; no firm D call. Germline loops: CDR1 WNHNN, CDR2 SYGVQD (reference sequence). CDR3 length: 13 residues. V lost 4 bases and J 2 bases, leaving 8 bases between the germline ends. As DNA, the CDR3 is TGCGCCAGCAGTGGCGGCTCGCAAGAGACCCAGTACTTC. This encodes CASSGGSQETQYF.

The CDR3 sequence: CASSLAQGAEAFF. CDR3 bases: TGCGCCAGCAGCTTGGCCCAGGGCGCTGAAGCTTTCTTT. V is TRBV5-1 and J is TRBJ1-1; possibly TRBD1 for D (5 bases). The CDR3 has 13 residues. CDR1 is SGHRS and CDR2 is YFSETQ in the germline V gene. Trimming shortened V by 0 bases and J by 6 bases, and 9 bases separated the two germline ends.

The chain recombines TRBV10-3 with TRBJ2-3, with a tentative D call TRBD2 (6 bases). The ends were cut back, 10 bases at V and 0 bases at J, with 14 bases in the middle. The CDR3 extends over 14 amino acids. The germline V gene has CDR1 ENHRY and CDR2 SYGVKD. CDR3 loop: CATRVGLSTDTQYF. The CDR3 DNA sequence: TGTGCCACCAGGGTGGGACTCAGCACAGATACGCAGTATTTT.

The chain employs TRBV9 and TRBJ1-4; TRBD1 might be the D (5 bases). Germline V gives CDR1 SGDLS, CDR2 YYNGEE. The CDR3 runs to 15 residues. Trimming removed 0 bases from V and 4 bases from J, with 10 bases in between. The CDR3 DNA reads as TGTGCCAGCAGCGTAGTGGGGCAGAGTAATGAAAAACTGTTTTTT. Protein sequence: CASSVVGQSNEKLFF.